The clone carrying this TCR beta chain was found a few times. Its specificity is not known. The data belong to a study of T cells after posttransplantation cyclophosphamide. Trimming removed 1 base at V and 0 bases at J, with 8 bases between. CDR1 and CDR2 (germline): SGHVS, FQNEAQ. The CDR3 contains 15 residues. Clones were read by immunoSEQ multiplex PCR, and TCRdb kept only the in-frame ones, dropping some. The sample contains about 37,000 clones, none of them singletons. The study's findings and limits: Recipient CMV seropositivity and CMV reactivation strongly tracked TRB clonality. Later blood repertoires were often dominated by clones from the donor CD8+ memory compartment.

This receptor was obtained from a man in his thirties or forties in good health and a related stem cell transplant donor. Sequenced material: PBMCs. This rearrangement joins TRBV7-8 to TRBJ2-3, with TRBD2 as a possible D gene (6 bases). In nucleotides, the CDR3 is TGTGCCAGCAGCTTAGTGGACTATAGCACAGATACGCAGTATTTT. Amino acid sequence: CASSLVDYSTDTQYF.